This TCR beta chain originates from a study of shared clonotypes between healthy human individuals. Findings and limits, study-wide: Donor clonotype sharing was expected to depend on sequencing depth.

From germline, CDR1 is SQVTM and CDR2 ANQGSEA. This CDR3 region has 15 residues. The V gene lost 1 base and the J gene lost 2 bases, with 15 bases spanning the gap. Naive CD8 cells lacked CD45RO and underwent positive selection for CCR7, leaving out terminally differentiated effector memory CD45RA+ cells. Running of the assay took place at deep level. The assay was immunoSEQ multiplex PCR, and TCRdb's table has in-frame clones only and misses some. The sample includes roughly 2.1 million clones, around 93% seen only once; the top ten take 1.5% to 2%. Remarks on this clone: Antigen specificity is unknown.

The sequence was obtained from a man aged 18 to 30 in good health. Some clones in this sample may be carry-over from other donors' samples. The sample consisted of naive CD8+ T cells from PBMCs. The chain couples TRBV29-1 to TRBJ2-7, with TRBD2 as a possible D gene (6 bases). The CDR3 spells CSVEGGREDPYEQYF. The CDR3, as DNA: TGCAGCGTTGAAGGGGGCAGGGAGGATCCCTACGAGCAGTACTTC.